This T cell receptor beta chain was profiled in a study of T cell responses to AZD1222 COVID-19 vaccine. This table comes from immunoSEQ multiplex PCR, and its TCRdb copy is limited to in-frame clones, with some not included. The sample holds under 150,000 clones, 88% seen once. The CDR3 is made up of 19 amino acids. The receptor's source is an adult who received the AZD1222 COVID-19 vaccine. The V call is TRBV21-1, the J call TRBJ1-5; the table assigns TRBD1, which was not confirmed against the DNA. TRBV21-1 is termed a pseudogene. The source material was peripheral blood, sampled 28 days after the second AZD1222 dose. The CDR3 sequence: CASSKGPTNRDIVNQPQHF. CDR3 nucleotides: TGTGCCAGCAGCAAAGGCCCCACAAATCGAGACATAGTCAATCAGCCCCAGCATTTT.